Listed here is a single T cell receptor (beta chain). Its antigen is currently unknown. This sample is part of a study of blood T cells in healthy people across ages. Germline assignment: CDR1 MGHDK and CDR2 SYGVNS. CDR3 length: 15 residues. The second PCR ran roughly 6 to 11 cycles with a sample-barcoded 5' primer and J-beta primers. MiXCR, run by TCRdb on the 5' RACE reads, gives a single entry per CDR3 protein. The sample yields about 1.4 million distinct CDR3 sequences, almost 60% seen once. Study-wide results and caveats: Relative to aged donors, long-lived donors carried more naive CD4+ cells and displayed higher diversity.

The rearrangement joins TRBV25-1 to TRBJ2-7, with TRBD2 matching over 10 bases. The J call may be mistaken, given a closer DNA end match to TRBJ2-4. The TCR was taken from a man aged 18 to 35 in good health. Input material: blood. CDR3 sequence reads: CASSDIAGGVAIQYF. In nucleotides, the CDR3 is TGTGCCAGCAGTGACATAGCGGGAGGCGTGGCCATTCAGTACTTC.